This TCR beta chain was identified during a study of blood T cell repertoires in COVID-19. Trimming cost V 0 bases and J 8 bases; bases outside gene matches: 15. Germline assignment: CDR1 GTSNPN and CDR2 SVGIG (reference sequence). This CDR3 contains 16 residues. Source study methods: Amplification of reference gene primers provided the estimated nucleated cell counts. Libraries were prepared by immunoSEQ multiplex PCR; TCRdb keeps only in-frame clonotypes and omits some of them. V, J and clone size are taken as reported in that table, and D and trimming were inferred from the DNA itself. The table lists 200,000 to 250,000 clones, roughly 86% of them singletons.

Sample: PBMCs or T cells enriched from blood (not recorded which). The clonotype comes from a man younger than 30 with acute COVID-19. The V and J genes are TRBV30 and TRBJ1-2; 7 bases agree with TRBD1. The CDR3, as DNA: TGTGCCTGGAGTGTACTGGACAGGAGCGGTCCTCAAGGCTACACCTTC. Translation gives CAWSVLDRSGPQGYTF.